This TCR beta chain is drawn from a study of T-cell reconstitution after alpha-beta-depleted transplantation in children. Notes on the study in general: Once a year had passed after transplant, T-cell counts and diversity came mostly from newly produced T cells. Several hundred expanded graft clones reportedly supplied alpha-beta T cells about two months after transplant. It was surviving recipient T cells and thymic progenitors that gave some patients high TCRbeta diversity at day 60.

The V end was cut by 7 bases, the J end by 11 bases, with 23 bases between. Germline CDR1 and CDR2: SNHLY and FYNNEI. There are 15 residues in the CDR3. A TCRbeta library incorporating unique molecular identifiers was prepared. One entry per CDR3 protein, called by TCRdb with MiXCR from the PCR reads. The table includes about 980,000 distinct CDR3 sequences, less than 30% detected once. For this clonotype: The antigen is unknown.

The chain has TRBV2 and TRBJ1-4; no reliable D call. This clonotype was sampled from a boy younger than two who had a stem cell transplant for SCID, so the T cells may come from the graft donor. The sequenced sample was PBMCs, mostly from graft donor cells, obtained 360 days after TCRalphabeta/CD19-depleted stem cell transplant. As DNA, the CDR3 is TGTGCCAGCATGGACGGTGTCTGGGGAGGTCAGAAACTGTTTTTT. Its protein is CASMDGVWGGQKLFF.